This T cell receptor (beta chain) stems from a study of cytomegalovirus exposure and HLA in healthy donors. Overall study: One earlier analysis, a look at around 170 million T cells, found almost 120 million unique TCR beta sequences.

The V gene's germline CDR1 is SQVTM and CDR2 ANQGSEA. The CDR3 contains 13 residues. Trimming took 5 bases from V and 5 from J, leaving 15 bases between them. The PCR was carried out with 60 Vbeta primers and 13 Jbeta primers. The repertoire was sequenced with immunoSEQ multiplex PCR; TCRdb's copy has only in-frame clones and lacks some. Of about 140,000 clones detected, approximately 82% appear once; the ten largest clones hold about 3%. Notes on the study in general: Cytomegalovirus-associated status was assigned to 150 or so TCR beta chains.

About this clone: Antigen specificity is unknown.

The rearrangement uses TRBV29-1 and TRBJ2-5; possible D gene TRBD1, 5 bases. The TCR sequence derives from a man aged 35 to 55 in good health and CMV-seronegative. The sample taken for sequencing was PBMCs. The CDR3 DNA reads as TGCAGCGTTTTTTCAGGGTTTTTTGAGACCCAGTACTTC. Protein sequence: CSVFSGFFETQYF.